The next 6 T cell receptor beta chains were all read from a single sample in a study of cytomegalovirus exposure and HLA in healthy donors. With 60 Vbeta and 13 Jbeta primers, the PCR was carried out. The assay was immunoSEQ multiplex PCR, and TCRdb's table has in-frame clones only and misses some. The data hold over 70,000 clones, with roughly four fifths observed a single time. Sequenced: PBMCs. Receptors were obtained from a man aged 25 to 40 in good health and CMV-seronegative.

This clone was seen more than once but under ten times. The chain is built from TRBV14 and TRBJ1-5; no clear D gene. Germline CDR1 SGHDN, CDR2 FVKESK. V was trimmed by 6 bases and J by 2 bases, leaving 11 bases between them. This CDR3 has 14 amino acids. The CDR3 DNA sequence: TGTGCCAGCAGGGAGGCAACTGGCAATCAGCCCCAGCATTTT. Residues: CASREATGNQPQHF. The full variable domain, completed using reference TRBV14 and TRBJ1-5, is EAGVTQFPSHSVIEKGQTVTLRCDPISGHDNLYWYRRVMGKEIKFLLHFVKESKQDESGMPNNRFLAERTGGTYSTLKVQPAELEDSGVYFCASREATGNQPQHFGDGTRLSIL.

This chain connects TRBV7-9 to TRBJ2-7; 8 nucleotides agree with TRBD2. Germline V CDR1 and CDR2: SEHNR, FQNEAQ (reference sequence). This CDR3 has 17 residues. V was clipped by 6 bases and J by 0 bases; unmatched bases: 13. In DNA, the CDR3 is TGTGCCAGCAGTCCTGGAGCTGGCGGGGGGTCCTCCTACGAGCAGTACTTC. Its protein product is CASSPGAGGGSSYEQYF.

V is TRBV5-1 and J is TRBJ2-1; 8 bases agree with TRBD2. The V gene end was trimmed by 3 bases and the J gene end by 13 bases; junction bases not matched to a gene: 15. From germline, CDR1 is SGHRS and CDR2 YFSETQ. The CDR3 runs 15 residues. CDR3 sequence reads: CASSSSGGPSVEQFF. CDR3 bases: TGCGCCAGCAGCTCGTCGGGAGGGCCCTCGGTTGAACAGTTCTTC.

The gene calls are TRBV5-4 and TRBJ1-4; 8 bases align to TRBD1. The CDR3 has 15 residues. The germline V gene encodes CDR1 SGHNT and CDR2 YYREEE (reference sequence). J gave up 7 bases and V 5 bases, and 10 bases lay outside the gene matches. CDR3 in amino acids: CASRSQGVAGEKLFF. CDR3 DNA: TGTGCCAGCAGATCACAGGGGGTGGCGGGTGAAAAACTGTTTTTT.

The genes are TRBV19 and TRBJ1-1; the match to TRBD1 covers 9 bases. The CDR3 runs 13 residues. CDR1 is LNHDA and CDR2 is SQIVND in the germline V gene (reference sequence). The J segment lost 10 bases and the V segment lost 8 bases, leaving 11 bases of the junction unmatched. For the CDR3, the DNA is TGTGCCAGTGGGGACAGGGACTTAGGGGGAGCTTTCTTT. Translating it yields CASGDRDLGGAFF.

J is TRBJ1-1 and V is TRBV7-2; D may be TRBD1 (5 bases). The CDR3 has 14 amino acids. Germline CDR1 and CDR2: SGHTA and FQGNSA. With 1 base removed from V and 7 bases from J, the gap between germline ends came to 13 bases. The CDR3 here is CASSLGGGGYEAFF. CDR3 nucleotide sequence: TGTGCCAGCAGCTTAGGGGGCGGGGGGTATGAAGCTTTCTTT.